One and the same sample provided the 14 T cell receptor beta chains below, sequenced in a study of Ad26.COV2.S vaccination and SARS-CoV-2 variants. Treatment indicated: 15 to 20 received Ad26.COV2.S at low or high dose, single or two shots; roughly 5 received placebo; per-sample allocation not given. Vaccine and placebo recipients were sampled on day 63 after the first injection. TCRdb's copy holds only in-frame clones and misses some; the assay was immunoSEQ multiplex PCR. This sample carries 300,000 to 400,000 clones, roughly 88% of them seen once, and the ten largest clones take over 5%. The sample consisted of peripheral blood, taken in a trial of Ad26.COV2.S vaccine versus placebo. The receptors originated from a person between 18 and 59 years old who received the Ad26.COV2.S COVID-19 vaccine or a placebo.

This rearrangement joins TRBV5-1 to TRBJ1-1; a weak D match, TRBD1 (5 bases). Germline V gene sequence: CDR1 SGHRS, CDR2 YFSETQ. V was pared by 3 bases and J by 2 bases, with 14 bases between. The CDR3 consists of 15 residues. CDR3 in DNA: TGCGCCAGCAGCTGGGGAGGAGGGGCAAACACTGAAGCTTTCTTT. Translated, it gives CASSWGGGANTEAFF.

Here the CDR3 reads CATSDAGRAGELFF. CDR3 nucleotides: TGTGCCACCAGTGATGCCGGACGTGCCGGGGAGCTGTTTTTT. The chain links TRBV24-1 to TRBJ2-2, with D unclear. V was cut by 3 bases and J by 6 bases, with 10 bases left in between. CDR3 size: 14 residues. Germline CDR1 is KGHDR and CDR2 is SFDVKD.

This sequence joins TRBV20-1 and TRBJ2-1, with D perhaps TRBD2 (5 bases). The CDR3 totals 16 residues. V lost 3 bases and J 4 bases, leaving 19 bases between the germline ends. CDR1 DFQATT and CDR2 SNEGSKA come from the germline V gene (reference sequence). CDR3 nucleotide sequence: TGCAGTGCTAGTCCCTCTAGCAGAAGCCGATACAATGAGCAGTTCTTC. Its protein is CSASPSSRSRYNEQFF.

This clone appeared a single time. This chain links TRBV11-3 with TRBJ2-3; 10 positions agree with TRBD2. This CDR3 comprises 14 residues. The ends lost 8 bases at V and 2 bases at J; junction bases unmatched: 4. The germline V gene has CDR1 SGHNT and CDR2 YENEEA. CDR3 residues: CASRGLAVTDTQYF. In DNA, the CDR3 is TGTGCCAGCCGCGGACTAGCGGTCACAGATACGCAGTATTTT.

This clone was counted only a few times. This CDR3 is also generated by other DNA sequences in the sample. The chain joins TRBV7-9 to TRBJ1-3, with 7 bases that match TRBD1. This CDR3 has 17 residues. CDR1 and CDR2 (germline): SEHNR, FQNEAQ (reference sequence). Unmatched junction bases numbered 10, after V lost 5 bases and J lost 0 bases. CDR3 bases: TGTGCCAGCAGCCCCGGGACAGCCACGAGCTCTGGAAACACCATATATTTT. It is translated as CASSPGTATSSGNTIYF.

The chain is built from TRBV7-2 and TRBJ1-2; TRBD1 might be the D (5 bases). Trimming took 7 bases from V and 4 from J, leaving 28 bases between them. Germline assignment: CDR1 SGHTA and CDR2 FQGNSA. This CDR3 region has 18 residues. The CDR3 loop is CASNFNAGAGFRTYGYTF. The CDR3 nucleotides are TGTGCCAGCAACTTTAACGCCGGGGCAGGATTTCGGACCTATGGCTACACCTTC.

The rearrangement uses TRBV6-1 and TRBJ1-2; D remains ambiguous. V was cut by 3 bases and J by 4 bases, with 12 bases left in between. The CDR3 is 14 amino acids. The germline V gene has CDR1 MNHNS and CDR2 SASEGT. This CDR3 reads CASSELKDPYGYTF. The CDR3 nucleotides are TGTGCCAGCAGTGAGCTAAAGGACCCCTATGGCTACACCTTC.

For this clone: Other DNA sequences of this sample code for an identical CDR3. The chain is built from TRBV5-1 and TRBJ1-1; no clear D gene. V was shortened by 0 bases and J by 0 bases, with 3 bases between the two germline ends. Germline values: CDR1 SGHRS, CDR2 YFSETQ. The CDR3 loop spans 13 amino acids. CDR3 sequence (DNA): TGCGCCAGCAGCTTGGCTCTGAACACTGAAGCTTTCTTT. Protein product: CASSLALNTEAFF.

V gene TRBV4-3 combines with J gene TRBJ2-7; D may be TRBD2 (7 bases). The ends were cut back, 3 bases at V and 6 bases at J, with 21 bases in the middle. Germline-derived CDR1 and CDR2 are LGHNA and YSLEER. The CDR3 length is 16 residues. The CDR3 sequence: CASSQDGGASVGEQYF. As DNA, the CDR3 is TGCGCCAGCAGCCAGGATGGGGGGGCCAGCGTCGGCGAGCAGTACTTC.

The chain has TRBV2 and TRBJ1-2; a weak D match, TRBD1 (5 bases). CDR1 is SNHLY and CDR2 is FYNNEI in the germline V gene. This CDR3 region has 14 residues. In DNA form, the CDR3 reads TGTGCTACGCTCGCCCGGGGGGGTGGCTATGGCTACACCTTC. This codes for CATLARGGGYGYTF.

This clone was recorded only once. This chain connects TRBV25-1 to TRBJ1-2; D is unresolved. CDR1 and CDR2 from the germline V gene are MGHDK and SYGVNS. V was cut by 7 bases and J by 4 bases, with 16 bases left in between. CDR3 length: 14 amino acids. CDR3 sequence reads: CASTGPGPIYGYTF. The CDR3 nucleotides read TGTGCCAGCACTGGTCCCGGGCCCATCTATGGCTACACCTTC.

The chain uses TRBV7-6 and TRBJ1-2, with D uncertain. The CDR3 covers 12 residues. The germline V and J ends were trimmed by 5 bases and 6 bases, with 10 bases remaining between them. CDR1 and CDR2 from the germline V gene are SGHVS and FNYEAQ. The CDR3 nucleotides are TGTGCCAGCAGCAAATACAGCGATGGCTACACCTTC. Its translation is CASSKYSDGYTF.

The count of this clone is one. The chain carries TRBV10-1 and TRBJ1-4; the D gene is possibly TRBD1 (5 bases). The CDR3 is made up of 16 amino acids. Germline V gene lookup returns CDR1 WNHNN and CDR2 SYGVQD (reference sequence). Between the trimmed V and J ends, which lost 0 bases and 6 bases, there was a span of 14 bases. The CDR3 DNA sequence: TGCGCCAGCAGTGAGTCTGTGGCAGGGAGGGATGAAAAACTGTTTTTT. Translating gives CASSESVAGRDEKLFF.

V is TRBV4-3 and J is TRBJ1-5, with D possibly being TRBD1 (5 bases). Trimming pared 0 bases from V and 7 bases from J, leaving 10 bases between. The CDR3 is 14 amino acids. Germline CDR1 is LGHNA and CDR2 is YSLEER. In DNA, the CDR3 is TGCGCCAGCAGCCAAGATTCAGGGAGCCAGCCCCAGCATTTT. This codes for CASSQDSGSQPQHF.